This passage covers 15 T cell receptor beta chains from one sample sequenced in a study of CXCR3-negative and CXCR3-positive naive CD8 T cells. Broader study findings: A higher hydrophobicity marked the TRB CDR3s of CXCR3-positive naive cells versus CXCR3-negative naive cells.

What these receptors recognize is not known. Through 5' RACE with UMI labels, the TRB cDNA libraries were prepared. TCRdb reanalyzed the 5' RACE reads and collapses them to one entry per CDR3 protein, without DNA. The sample yields 50,000 to 60,000 distinct CDR3 sequences, of which the top ten take up approximately 0.56%. Sequencing was carried out using naive CXCR3+ CD8+ T cells from blood. Subset described: CD45RO-CCR7+CD27+CD95- naive CD8+ T cells expressing CXCR3 (TNR3+). The receptors shown here come from a human donor in good health. Some clones in this sample may be carry-over from other donors' samples.

J is TRBJ2-7 and V is TRBV10-3. Germline V gene lookup returns CDR1 ENHRY and CDR2 SYGVKD. There are 13 residues in the CDR3. Here the CDR3 reads CAISDTVSYEQYF.

The chain joins TRBV5-8 to TRBJ2-1; TCRdb's D gene call, TRBD1, goes unchecked for lack of DNA. There are 15 residues in the CDR3. Germline lookup yields CDR1 SGHTS and CDR2 YDEGEE. The CDR3 protein is CASSLTYRAYNEQFF.

This chain joins TRBV2 and TRBJ2-1; checking the TCRdb D call of TRBD1 is not possible without DNA. This CDR3 comprises 14 residues. The germline CDR1 and CDR2 sequences are SNHLY and FYNNEI. CDR3 protein: CASSVPGQNNEQFF.

The chain uses TRBV15 and TRBJ2-7; the D gene TCRdb calls, TRBD1, cannot be checked with no DNA. Germline CDR1 and CDR2: LNHNV and YYDKDF (reference sequence). The CDR3 length is 15 residues. The CDR3 loop is CATSSPGTNDYEQYF.

The chain couples TRBV6-6 to TRBJ2-7; TCRdb indicates TRBD1, and absent DNA this call remains unverified. The CDR3 contains 15 residues. Germline V lookup: CDR1 MNHNY, CDR2 SVGAGI (reference sequence). The CDR3 is CASIPGQGFAYEQYF.

The chain's CDR3 is CASSDILGGEETQYF. This chain uses TRBV5-1 with TRBJ2-5; no DNA is available, so the TRBD1 call from TCRdb remains unchecked. This CDR3 comprises 15 residues. Per the germline V gene, CDR1 is SGHRS and CDR2 is YFSETQ.

V gene TRBV20-1 combines with J gene TRBJ2-1; the D call of TRBD1 rests on TCRdb alone, since no DNA is present to check it. The CDR3 sequence is 14 residues long. Germline-derived CDR1 and CDR2 are DFQATT and SNEGSKA (reference sequence). The CDR3 loop reads CSAFRVQAYNEQFF.

The CDR3 loop reads CASRTRDLETQYF. This sequence joins TRBV7-8 and TRBJ2-5; the D call from TCRdb, TRBD1, cannot be confirmed without DNA. Germline CDR1 and CDR2: SGHVS and FQNEAQ. The CDR3 length is 13 residues.

The V call is TRBV7-3, the J call TRBJ2-3; there is no DNA to check the TCRdb D call of TRBD1. Germline loops: CDR1 SGHTA, CDR2 FQGTGA. CDR3 size: 16 residues. The CDR3 loop is CASSPVGTGGVDTQYF. The variable domain in full, completed from reference TRBV7-3 and TRBJ2-3, reads GAGVSQTPSNKVTEKGKYVELRCDPISGHTALYWYRQSLGQGPEFLIYFQGTGAADDSGLPNDRFFAVRPEGSVSTLKIQRTERGDSAVYLCASSPVGTGGVDTQYFGPGTRLTVL.

This rearrangement joins TRBV19 to TRBJ2-7; TCRdb's D call of TRBD1 is untestable without DNA. CDR3 length: 13 residues. The germline V gene encodes CDR1 LNHDA and CDR2 SQIVND (reference sequence). Here the CDR3 reads CASSTSGGYEQYF. The entire variable domain, with the rest obtained from reference TRBV19 and TRBJ2-7, is as follows: DGGITQSPKYLFRKEGQNVTLSCEQNLNHDAMYWYRQDPGQGLRLIYYSQIVNDFQKGDIAEGYSVSREKKESFPLTVTSAQKNPTAFYLCASSTSGGYEQYFGPGTRLTVT.

V and J are TRBV7-2 and TRBJ2-1; TCRdb returns TRBD2, unconfirmable since there is no DNA. Germline V gene data show CDR1 as SGHTA and CDR2 as FQGNSA. The CDR3 has 15 residues. CDR3 in amino acids: CASSLGLAGTNEQFF.

The chain uses TRBV15 and TRBJ1-1. CDR3 length: 14 amino acids. The germline V gene encodes CDR1 LNHNV and CDR2 YYDKDF (reference sequence). The CDR3 protein is CATSRDYSDTEAFF.

The chain recombines TRBV7-2 with TRBJ2-1; the TCRdb D gene call, TRBD2, has no DNA to confirm it. Germline V gene sequence: CDR1 SGHTA, CDR2 FQGNSA. The CDR3 is made up of 17 amino acids. The CDR3 is CASSLGLAGGPYNEQFF.

The CDR3 reads CASTPWGGADYGYTF. The chain uses TRBV12-3 or TRBV12-4 and TRBJ1-2; TCRdb outputs TRBD1, but without DNA this stays unchecked. This CDR3 contains 15 residues.

The rearrangement links TRBV2 to TRBJ2-3; TCRdb selects TRBD2, and the lack of DNA leaves this call unchecked. The CDR3 has 13 amino acids. In germline, CDR1 is SNHLY, CDR2 FYNNEI. This CDR3 is CASSEEGTDTQYF.